These 9 T cell receptor beta chains share one sample of origin, sequenced in a study of shared clonotypes between healthy human individuals. TCRdb keeps only in-frame clones here, not all; method: immunoSEQ multiplex PCR. Among approximately 810,000 clones listed, 80% to 95% were seen once. CD8 cells classed as naive were CD45RO-negative and positively selected for CCR7, excluding terminally differentiated effector memory CD45RA+ cells. The material sequenced was naive CD8+ T cells sorted from blood. The source is a man aged 30-40 years in good health.

The gene calls are TRBV6-1 and TRBJ2-7; 9 bases align to TRBD1. This CDR3 has 14 residues. Germline values: CDR1 MNHNS, CDR2 SASEGT. V was pared by 3 bases and J by 2 bases, with 2 bases of the junction left unmatched. The CDR3 region has the DNA TGTGCCAGCAGTGATTGGACAGGGGCCTACGAGCAGTACTTC. It specifies CASSDWTGAYEQYF.

The J gene is TRBJ2-7, the V gene TRBV7-7; D is perhaps TRBD1 or TRBD2 (5 bases each). The V gene's germline CDR1 is SSHAT and CDR2 FNYEAQ (reference sequence). The CDR3 runs to 13 residues. V dropped 3 bases and J dropped 4 bases, with 10 bases sitting between them. In DNA form, the CDR3 reads TGTGCCAGCAGCTTTCTGAGGGGTTACGAGCAGTACTTC. It yields the protein CASSFLRGYEQYF.

This chain joins TRBV27 and TRBJ1-1, with a possible D match to TRBD1 (6 bases). V shed 8 bases and J shed 7 bases, with 17 bases lying between them. The CDR3 loop spans 13 amino acids. In germline, CDR1 is MNHEY, CDR2 SMNVEV (reference sequence). CDR3 DNA: TGTGCCAGCTCAAAGGCAGGGACACTTGAAGCTTTCTTT. It translates to CASSKAGTLEAFF.

This chain connects TRBV7-9 to TRBJ2-2; D might be TRBD1 or TRBD2, each matching 6 bases. Trimming stripped 7 bases from V and 5 bases from J, with 17 bases between. This CDR3 is 15 amino acids long. Germline CDR1 and CDR2: SEHNR and FQNEAQ (reference sequence). CDR3 amino acids: CASTPSGAWTGELFF. The CDR3 bases are TGTGCCAGCACTCCCTCGGGGGCTTGGACCGGGGAGCTGTTTTTT.

The CDR3 protein is CASLRQDEVGYTF. CDR3 DNA: TGTGCCAGTTTGAGACAGGATGAGGTGGGCTACACCTTC. V usage is TRBV2 and J usage is TRBJ1-2; perhaps TRBD1 as D (6 bases). V dropped 9 bases and J dropped 8 bases, with 19 bases sitting between them. Per germline, CDR1 SNHLY and CDR2 FYNNEI. This CDR3 is built from 13 residues.

This chain links TRBV9 with TRBJ1-2; 7 nucleotides line up with TRBD1. The CDR3 sequence is 14 residues long. J was trimmed by 6 bases and V by 2 bases; bases with no gene match: 7. From germline, CDR1 is SGDLS and CDR2 YYNGEE. CDR3 sequence reads: CASSVGTANHGYTF. The CDR3 DNA sequence: TGTGCCAGCAGCGTCGGGACAGCGAACCATGGCTACACCTTC.

This rearrangement joins TRBV5-1 to TRBJ2-7; TRBD2 matches 9 bases. CDR1 and CDR2 from the germline V gene are SGHRS and YFSETQ. V lost 5 bases, J lost 4 bases, and 13 bases stayed unmatched. The CDR3 loop spans 16 amino acids. CDR3 DNA: TGCGCCAGCAGGAAGGTAGCGGGAGAGTTTAGATACGAGCAGTACTTC. This gives the protein CASRKVAGEFRYEQYF.

This clone has just a few counts. The rearrangement uses TRBV19 and TRBJ2-1, with 11 positions matching TRBD2. Germline CDR1 reads LNHDA; CDR2 reads SQIVND (reference sequence). CDR3 size: 15 residues. The V and J ends lost 4 bases and 4 bases, in that order; junction bases with no gene match: 3. This CDR3 is CASSKIAGGYNEQFF. The CDR3 DNA follows: TGTGCCAGTAGTAAGATAGCGGGAGGGTACAATGAGCAGTTCTTC.

The chain links TRBV7-9 to TRBJ2-1; a possible D gene is TRBD2 (5 bases). The CDR3 spans 15 residues. Looked up from germline, CDR1 is SEHNR and CDR2 is FQNEAQ (reference sequence). The germline V and J ends were trimmed by 5 bases and 1 base, with 12 bases remaining between them. This CDR3 is CASSPEARSYNEQFF. The CDR3 DNA is TGTGCCAGCAGCCCGGAGGCGAGGTCCTACAATGAGCAGTTCTTC.